Included here is one T cell receptor beta chain sequence, with context. Its target is unknown. This entry belongs to a study of graft-versus-host responses after intestinal transplantation. Sequenced by immunoSEQ multiplex PCR; TCRdb stores in-frame clones only, minus some. Here the sample spans tens of thousands of clones, approximately 89% being singletons. Trimming took off 4 bases at V and 3 bases at J, with 16 bases between the two ends. Germline CDR1 reads LNHDA; CDR2 reads SQIVND (reference sequence). The CDR3 loop spans 15 amino acids. This sequence originates from a human donor who was the organ donor for an intestinal transplant. V and J are TRBV19 and TRBJ2-7, with D perhaps TRBD1 (5 bases). This specimen consisted of unstimulated CD8+ T cells sorted from spleen or lymph node cells, obtained before transplant. As DNA, the CDR3 is TGTGCCAGTAGTAAAGACAGTTTAGAACTCTACGAGCAGTACTTC. Translated: CASSKDSLELYEQYF.